The rows below give T cell receptor beta chains drawn from one sample of a study of CD4 T cells in relation to SARS-CoV-2 and coronaviruses. Measured with immunoSEQ multiplex PCR; TCRdb has only the in-frame clones, and not every one. The sample holds 15,000 to 20,000 clones, 78% seen once. These receptors' targets are unknown. The sequenced material came from CD4+ T cells from PBMCs, cultured in vitro. Receptor source: a human donor in good health. Each CDR3 is given with its conserved first and last residue. A D gene is named only where the DNA matches it firmly. Size tells how often a clone was seen (once, few, many) or the class of an expanded clone, and some rows leave it out.

D	size	J	V	CDR3	DNA
NA	few	TRBJ2-7	TRBV6-1	CASSEMGGLRAHEQYF	TGTGCCAGCAGTGAAATGGGGGGACTGCGGGCCCACGAGCAGTACTTC
NA	NA	TRBJ2-1	TRBV18	CASSPPPDNEQFF	TGTGCCAGCTCACCTCCGCCGGACAATGAGCAGTTCTTC
NA	NA	TRBJ2-3	TRBV5-1	CASSLKGNTQYF	TGCGCCAGCAGCTTGAAAGGGAATACGCAGTATTTT
NA	NA	TRBJ2-3	TRBV5-4	CASRSQGTRRTDTQYF	TGTGCCAGCAGGTCACAGGGGACTAGACGAACAGATACGCAGTATTTT
TRBD1	NA	TRBJ1-2	TRBV7-9	CASSQIKGQGHYGYTF	TGTGCCAGCAGCCAAATTAAAGGACAGGGGCACTATGGCTACACCTTC
NA	NA	TRBJ2-6	TRBV20-1	CSASKEVGANVLTF	TGCAGTGCTAGTAAGGAGGTTGGGGCCAACGTCCTGACTTTC
NA	few	TRBJ2-3	TRBV10-3	CAISDSPSGSSTDTQYF	TGTGCCATCAGTGATAGTCCCAGCGGGTCTAGCACAGATACGCAGTATTTT
TRBD2	NA	TRBJ2-1	TRBV11-3	CASSPLAGGSYNEQFF	TGTGCCAGCAGCCCACTAGCGGGAGGCTCCTACAATGAGCAGTTCTTC
NA	NA	TRBJ2-2	TRBV5-6	CASRGRSAGELFF	TGTGCCAGCAGGGGGAGATCGGCCGGGGAGCTGTTTTTT
NA	NA	TRBJ2-7	TRBV7-3	CASGTSSYEQYF	TGTGCCAGCGGGACGAGCTCCTACGAGCAGTACTTC
TRBD1	NA	TRBJ1-1	TRBV7-8	CASSPPGQFMLTEAFF	TGTGCCAGCAGCCCACCGGGACAGTTTATGTTAACTGAAGCTTTCTTT
NA	NA	TRBJ2-1	TRBV28	CASSLTGLGYNEQFF	TGTGCCAGCAGTCTCACAGGCTTGGGGTACAATGAGCAGTTCTTC
TRBD2	NA	TRBJ2-1	TRBV3-1/TRBV3-2	CASSPPGRNYNEQFF	TGTGCCAGCAGCCCTCCCGGGAGGAATTACAATGAGCAGTTCTTC
NA	NA	TRBJ1-1	TRBV5-8	CASTRSGGKNTEAFF	TGTGCCAGCACCCGCTCTGGAGGGAAAAACACTGAAGCTTTCTTT
NA	NA	TRBJ1-1	TRBV6-1	CASSEFRQSEGFMAFF	TGTGCCAGCAGTGAATTCCGGCAATCCGAAGGGTTTATGGCTTTCTTT
NA	NA	TRBJ2-3	TRBV18	CASSPPSKTDTQYF	TGTGCCAGCTCACCCCCCTCTAAGACAGATACGCAGTATTTT
TRBD2	NA	TRBJ2-5	TRBV15	CATSRGPGLASTPQETQYF	TGTGCCACCAGCAGAGGCCCTGGACTAGCGTCTACCCCCCAAGAGACCCAGTACTTC
NA	NA	TRBJ1-4	TRBV6-1	CASSDGQSLNEKLFF	TGTGCCAGCAGTGACGGACAGAGCCTTAATGAAAAACTGTTTTTT
TRBD1	once	TRBJ1-2	TRBV29-1	CSVGPGQGNYGYTF	TGCAGCGTGGGTCCTGGACAGGGAAACTATGGCTACACCTTC
TRBD2	NA	TRBJ2-1	TRBV3-1/TRBV3-2	CASSQDLAGYNEQFF	TGTGCCAGCAGCCAGGACCTAGCGGGGTACAATGAGCAGTTCTTC
NA	few	TRBJ1-2	TRBV27	CASNPGWIYGYTF	TGTGCCAGCAATCCGGGGTGGATCTATGGCTACACCTTC
NA	NA	TRBJ1-4	TRBV28	CASSLYGEREKLFF	TGTGCCAGCAGTTTATATGGGGAACGTGAAAAACTGTTTTTT
TRBD1	NA	TRBJ1-2	TRBV28	CASSLEDRGIYGYTF	TGTGCCAGCAGTTTAGAGGACAGGGGGATCTATGGCTACACCTTC
TRBD2	few	TRBJ2-7	TRBV19	CASSGQGLAGPEQYF	TGTGCCAGTAGTGGCCAGGGACTAGCGGGACCCGAGCAGTACTTC
NA	NA	TRBJ1-3	TRBV5-1	CVSSLWGTGDLSGNTIYF	TGCGTCAGCAGCTTGTGGGGGACGGGGGATCTTTCTGGAAACACCATATATTTT
NA	few	TRBJ2-5	TRBV18	CASSHYQETQYF	TGTGCCAGCTCACACTACCAAGAGACCCAGTACTTC
NA	NA	TRBJ2-3	TRBV11-2	CASSAGRSDTQYF	TGTGCCAGCAGCGCGGGACGGTCAGATACGCAGTATTTT
NA	NA	TRBJ1-1	TRBV15	CATSRGTGNTEAFF	TGTGCCACCAGCAGAGGGACGGGGAACACTGAAGCTTTCTTT
TRBD2	NA	TRBJ2-3	TRBV5-4	CASSSRTSGKDGTQYF	TGTGCCAGCAGCTCTAGGACTAGCGGGAAAGATGGAACGCAGTATTTT
NA	NA	TRBJ2-7	TRBV7-2	CASSTFGYEQYF	TGTGCCAGCAGCACGTTCGGGTACGAGCAGTACTTC
TRBD1	NA	TRBJ1-4	TRBV11-2	CASSSGGTNEKLFF	TGTGCCAGCAGCTCAGGGGGAACTAATGAAAAACTGTTTTTT
NA	once	TRBJ1-4	TRBV20-1	CSASFREGEKLFF	TGCAGTGCTAGTTTCAGGGAGGGGGAAAAACTGTTTTTT
NA	NA	TRBJ1-1	TRBV19	CASSMEAGAEAFF	TGTGCCAGTAGTATGGAAGCAGGGGCTGAAGCTTTCTTT